The T cell receptor (beta chain) under discussion was sequenced for a study of control samples from healthy donors and cancer patients (dated by TCRdb to between 2020 and 2021). Trimming leaves V shorter by 5 bases and J shorter by 12 bases, with the junction holding 13 bases beyond the gene matches. The germline V gene supplies CDR1 SGHRS and CDR2 YFSETQ. From its cysteine to its phenylalanine, the CDR3 spans 14 amino acids. The entry retains the CDR3 DNA only, 42 bases that are in frame from base 1. A remark on this clone: The antigen it binds to is not known. Per-nucleotide qualities are absent, and no much larger clonotype sits a single base away.

Libraries were prepared through the immunoSEQ multiplex PCR assay. Not all clones reach the TCRdb copy of this immuneACCESS table, which keeps in-frame sequences only. Checked studies attribute under half of the gap to unresolved V genes and leave the rest unexplained. In all, the sample holds about 22,000 clones, and 84% of those were seen once. Jointly, the top ten make up roughly 24% of the sample. The rearranged chain carries TRBV5-1 and TRBJ2-1; TRBD1 matches 8 bases in the middle. The TCR sequence derives from a man aged 55 to 70 with colorectal cancer. Sequenced input: PBMCs. The nucleotides are TGCGCCAGCAGATTCGGACAGGGCGGGTTAGGGCAGTTCTTC. Its amino acids are CASRFGQGGLGQFF.